This T cell receptor (beta chain) was sequenced in a study of blood T cell repertoires in COVID-19. This clone was seen only once. The CDR3 runs to 14 residues. Germline V gene data show CDR1 as SGHRS and CDR2 as YFSETQ. V dropped 4 bases and J dropped 6; count of bases not matched to a gene: 6. Method: immunoSEQ multiplex PCR; TCRdb's copy keeps in-frame clones and lacks some. Of under 250,000 clones listed, around nine tenths are singletons. The sequencing sample was made of peripheral blood. The receptor was isolated from a woman in her sixties or seventies with active or convalescent COVID-19. V usage is TRBV5-1 and J usage is TRBJ2-1, with 8 nucleotides matching TRBD2. The CDR3 nucleotides read TGCGCCAGCAGCCCTAACGGACTAGCCAATGAGCAGTTCTTC. This sequence encodes CASSPNGLANEQFF. The full variable domain, completed using reference TRBV5-1 and TRBJ2-1, is KAGVTQTPRYLIKTRGQQVTLSCSPISGHRSVSWYQQTPGQGLQFLFEYFSETQRNKGNFPGRFSGRQFSNSRSEMNVSTLELGDSALYLCASSPNGLANEQFFGPGTRLTVL.